A single sample is the source of the 25 T cell receptor beta chains below, sequenced in a study of blood T cell repertoires in COVID-19. Libraries were prepared by immunoSEQ multiplex PCR; TCRdb keeps only in-frame clonotypes and omits some of them. The table has about 230,000 clones, approximately 80% seen once. The sequenced sample consisted of peripheral blood. Receptor source: a man aged 40-55 years with acute or convalescent COVID-19.

This clone is a singleton in its sample. The V and J genes are TRBV5-8 and TRBJ1-2, with D uncertain. Germline CDR1 reads SGHTS; CDR2 reads YDEGEE. CDR3 length equals 13 residues. Trimming removed 1 base at V and 4 bases at J, with 8 bases between. The DNA for the CDR3 is TGTGCCAGCAGCTTGAATACTTTCTATGGCTACACCTTC. This gives the protein CASSLNTFYGYTF.

The gene calls are TRBV29-1 and TRBJ2-2; 8 bases agree with TRBD2. The CDR3 is 15 residues long. CDR1 is SQVTM and CDR2 is ANQGSEA in the germline V gene. V was pared by 8 bases and J by 7 bases, with 15 bases of the junction left unmatched. CDR3 coding DNA: TGCAGCTTCCTGGGGCCGGGAGGGCTTGGCGGGGAGCTGTTTTTT. Translating it yields CSFLGPGGLGGELFF.

The genes are TRBV6-2 or TRBV6-3 and TRBJ2-5, with D possibly being TRBD2 (5 bases). Between the trimmed V and J ends, which lost 0 bases and 5 bases, there was a span of 10 bases. The CDR3 is made up of 14 amino acids. Germline V gene data show CDR1 as MNHEY and CDR2 as SVGEGT. DNA for the CDR3: TGTGCCAGCAGTTACTCCTCCCAGCGGGAGACCCAGTACTTC. Translation: CASSYSSQRETQYF.

The chain carries TRBV4-1 and TRBJ2-1, with a possible D match to TRBD2 (5 bases). V was pared by 2 bases and J by 4 bases, with 9 bases between. The CDR3 spans 14 residues. Germline V gene sequence: CDR1 MGHRA, CDR2 YSYEKL. The CDR3 DNA reads TGCGCCAGCAGCCAACCCCAGCGGTACAATGAGCAGTTCTTC. Protein product: CASSQPQRYNEQFF.

CDR3 amino acids: CASSLGIAAYQETQYF. The CDR3 coding sequence is TGTGCCAGCAGCTTAGGTATAGCGGCCTACCAAGAGACCCAGTACTTC. The chain links TRBV7-2 to TRBJ2-5; weak D call: TRBD2 (6 bases). This CDR3 is 16 amino acids long. Germline values: CDR1 SGHTA, CDR2 FQGNSA. V gave up 1 base and J gave up 0 bases, with 12 bases separating them.

The rearrangement joins TRBV11-2 to TRBJ2-7, with 7 bases aligning to TRBD2. The CDR3 is 15 residues long. Germline V gene lookup returns CDR1 SGHAT and CDR2 FQNNGV. The V and J ends lost 1 base and 6 bases, in that order; junction bases with no gene match: 9. The CDR3: CASSLVGGGVGEQYF. In nucleotides, the CDR3 is TGTGCCAGCAGCTTAGTGGGCGGGGGAGTGGGCGAGCAGTACTTC.

This clone was recorded a few times. The chain couples TRBV2 to TRBJ2-3; the D gene is possibly TRBD1 (5 bases). Trimming shortened V by 10 bases and J by 6 bases, and 14 bases separated the two germline ends. This CDR3 region has 12 residues. Germline values: CDR1 SNHLY, CDR2 FYNNEI. CDR3 DNA sequence: TGTGCCACGGCGCAGGGCCCCGATACGCAGTATTTT. It is translated as CATAQGPDTQYF. The whole variable domain, filled in from reference TRBV2 and TRBJ2-3, reads EPEVTQTPSHQVTQMGQEVILRCVPISNHLYFYWYRQILGQKVEFLVSFYNNEISEKSEIFDDQFSVERPDGSNFTLKIRSTKLEDSAMYFCATAQGPDTQYFGPGTRLTVL.

V gene TRBV7-2 combines with J gene TRBJ2-7; 7 bases are a match to TRBD2. CDR3 size: 15 residues. V lost 1 base, J lost 3 bases, and 6 bases stayed unmatched. The V gene's germline CDR1 is SGHTA and CDR2 FQGNSA. CDR3 in amino acids: CASSLDASGNYEQYF. The CDR3 DNA sequence: TGTGCCAGCAGCTTAGATGCTAGCGGAAACTACGAGCAGTACTTC.

This chain joins TRBV13 and TRBJ2-1, with D possibly being TRBD2 (6 bases). This CDR3 is built from 15 residues. Germline loops: CDR1 PRHDT, CDR2 FYEKMQ (reference sequence). Trimming cost V 4 bases and J 6 bases, with 16 bases left between them. Here the CDR3 reads CASSWLADLGNEQFF. CDR3 DNA sequence: TGTGCCAGCAGCTGGTTAGCGGACCTAGGCAATGAGCAGTTCTTC.

This clone showed up just once. V usage is TRBV19 and J usage is TRBJ2-3; D is perhaps TRBD1 (6 bases). The CDR3 spans 16 residues. Germline V lookup: CDR1 LNHDA, CDR2 SQIVND (reference sequence). Trimming left V 3 bases short and J 5 bases short, with 18 bases between. CDR3 nucleotides: TGTGCCAGTAGTATCACTGTAGGACAGCCAGGAGATACGCAGTATTTT. Its translation: CASSITVGQPGDTQYF.

V gene TRBV19 combines with J gene TRBJ1-4, with D maybe TRBD1 (5 bases). CDR3 size: 13 residues. The V and J ends lost 6 bases and 8 bases respectively, with 13 bases between them. CDR1 LNHDA and CDR2 SQIVND come from the germline V gene (reference sequence). The CDR3 nucleotides read TGTGCCAGTAGCCCCCAGGGAGGCGAAAAACTGTTTTTT. It translates to CASSPQGGEKLFF. The variable domain in full, with the rest retrieved from reference TRBV19 and TRBJ1-4, is DGGITQSPKYLFRKEGQNVTLSCEQNLNHDAMYWYRQDPGQGLRLIYYSQIVNDFQKGDIAEGYSVSREKKESFPLTVTSAQKNPTAFYLCASSPQGGEKLFFGSGTQLSVL.

This chain links TRBV5-1 with TRBJ1-1, with D unclear. Germline V CDR1 and CDR2: SGHRS, YFSETQ. The CDR3 has 12 amino acids. V was pared by 7 bases and J by 4 bases, with 11 bases between. For the CDR3, the DNA is TGCGCCAGCGGCTCCATGAGCACTGAAGCTTTCTTT. Protein: CASGSMSTEAFF.

This sequence joins TRBV6-5 and TRBJ2-1, with TRBD2 matching over 7 bases. With V trimmed by 4 bases and J by 7 bases, 4 bases remained unmatched. The CDR3 is 13 residues long. The V gene's germline CDR1 is MNHEY and CDR2 SVGAGI. CDR3 residues: CASSLGRVNEQFF. In DNA, the CDR3 is TGTGCCAGCAGTTTAGGGAGGGTTAATGAGCAGTTCTTC.

V gene TRBV7-9 combines with J gene TRBJ2-5; D gene unclear. The length of the CDR3 is 12 residues. Germline CDR1 SEHNR, CDR2 FQNEAQ (reference sequence). With 5 bases removed from V and 5 bases from J, the gap between germline ends came to 9 bases. CDR3 DNA sequence: TGTGCCAGCAGCCTTTATTCGGAGACCCAGTACTTC. As protein: CASSLYSETQYF. The full variable domain, rest sourced from reference TRBV7-9 and TRBJ2-5, is DTGVSQNPRHKITKRGQNVTFRCDPISEHNRLYWYRQTLGQGPEFLTYFQNEAQLEKSRLLSDRFSAERPKGSFSTLEIQRTEQGDSAMYLCASSLYSETQYFGPGTRLLVL.

The V call is TRBV7-9, the J call TRBJ2-2, with TRBD2 identical over 11 bases. Trimming removed 2 bases from V and 4 bases from J; junction bases left unmatched: 6. The germline gives CDR1 SEHNR, CDR2 FQNEAQ (reference sequence). This CDR3 is built from 17 residues. In nucleotides, the CDR3 is TGTGCCAGCAGCTTACTAGCGGGAGGCCGTGGCACCGGGGAGCTGTTTTTT. Its protein is CASSLLAGGRGTGELFF.

This chain uses TRBV4-3 with TRBJ2-3; D remains unclear. V was shortened by 0 bases and J by 5 bases, with 9 bases between the two germline ends. The V gene's germline CDR1 is LGHNA and CDR2 YSLEER. CDR3 length: 14 residues. In DNA, the CDR3 is TGCGCCAGCAGCCAAGACCCCAACGGAGATACGCAGTATTTT. Encoded protein: CASSQDPNGDTQYF.

The chain carries TRBV5-5 and TRBJ2-3; TRBD2 agrees at 8 bases. This CDR3 has 15 residues. Germline V lookup: CDR1 SGHKS, CDR2 YYEKEE (reference sequence). Trimming removed 4 bases from V and 2 bases from J; junction bases left unmatched: 6. The CDR3 DNA reads TGTGCCAGCAGCCCAGCGGGAGCCCTCACAGATACGCAGTATTTT. Its translation is CASSPAGALTDTQYF.

This rearrangement joins TRBV5-1 to TRBJ1-1; D is unresolved. The CDR3 spans 13 residues. Germline values: CDR1 SGHRS, CDR2 YFSETQ. V lost 5 bases, J lost 1 base, and 9 bases lay in between. For the CDR3, the DNA is TGCGCCAGCAGATTGCAGGAGAACACTGAAGCTTTCTTT. It codes for CASRLQENTEAFF.

This chain's CDR3 is CASSLDDQGDGYTF. The DNA for the CDR3 is TGCGCCAGCAGCTTGGATGACCAGGGGGATGGCTACACCTTC. The chain uses TRBV5-1 and TRBJ1-2; TRBD1 aligns across 7 bases. Unmatched junction bases numbered 5, after V lost 0 bases and J lost 6 bases. CDR1 is SGHRS, CDR2 YFSETQ, per germline. The CDR3 totals 14 residues. Full variable domain (rest looked up from reference TRBV5-1 and TRBJ1-2): KAGVTQTPRYLIKTRGQQVTLSCSPISGHRSVSWYQQTPGQGLQFLFEYFSETQRNKGNFPGRFSGRQFSNSRSEMNVSTLELGDSALYLCASSLDDQGDGYTFGSGTRLTVV.

The rearrangement links TRBV30 to TRBJ1-4, with D unresolved. CDR1 and CDR2 from the germline V gene are GTSNPN and SVGIG (reference sequence). V was pared by 3 bases and J by 11 bases, with 22 bases between. The CDR3 spans 15 residues. CDR3 sequence reads: CAWSVRDYRAGKLFF. The CDR3 DNA reads as TGTGCCTGGAGCGTCCGGGATTACCGAGCGGGGAAACTGTTTTTT.

The V gene is TRBV25-1, the J gene TRBJ2-1, with D uncertain. V gave up 3 bases and J gave up 15 bases, with 9 bases separating them. The CDR3 has 10 amino acids. Germline V CDR1 and CDR2: MGHDK, SYGVNS. The CDR3 here is CASSDSPRFF. The CDR3 DNA sequence: TGTGCCAGCAGTGACTCTCCGCGGTTCTTC.

The rearrangement links TRBV7-2 to TRBJ1-1; 8 positions match TRBD1. V lost 5 bases, J lost 3 bases, and 5 bases stayed unmatched. This CDR3 has 14 amino acids. Germline CDR1 is SGHTA and CDR2 is FQGNSA. CDR3 sequence: CASSLTGEDTEAFF. The CDR3 DNA reads TGTGCCAGCAGCCTGACAGGGGAGGACACTGAAGCTTTCTTT.

This clone has just a few counts. V and J are TRBV6-5 and TRBJ2-3; D gene ambiguous. Trimming pared 0 bases from V and 3 bases from J, leaving 13 bases between. Looked up from germline, CDR1 is MNHEY and CDR2 is SVGAGI. The CDR3 sequence is 16 residues long. CDR3 nucleotide sequence: TGTGCCAGCAGTTACTCGTCGCATGAACTAACAGATACGCAGTATTTT. This codes for CASSYSSHELTDTQYF.

The chain is built from TRBV30 and TRBJ2-1, with D tentatively TRBD2 (6 bases). Germline V gives CDR1 GTSNPN, CDR2 SVGIG (reference sequence). With 0 bases removed from V and 3 bases from J, the gap between germline ends came to 12 bases. The length of the CDR3 is 15 residues. The CDR3 nucleotides are TGTGCCTGGAGTGTTACTAGGAGGGGCTACAATGAGCAGTTCTTC. It codes for CAWSVTRRGYNEQFF.

The V and J genes are TRBV18 and TRBJ2-1; 8 bases align to TRBD1. V shed 4 bases, J shed 8 bases, and the junction held 7 bases outside the gene matches. In germline, CDR1 is KGHSH, CDR2 LQKENI. The CDR3 covers 14 residues. The CDR3 loop is CASSLTGTGDEQFF. The CDR3 coding sequence is TGTGCCAGCTCACTTACTGGGACAGGCGATGAGCAGTTCTTC.